This is a list of T cell receptor beta chains from one sample in a study of blood T cell repertoires in COVID-19. Profiled with immunoSEQ multiplex PCR; TCRdb holds only in-frame clones, not every one. The repertoire has under 350,000 clones, approximately 91% of them found once; the top ten carry less than 2.5%. The material sequenced was peripheral blood. The receptor set was obtained from a man aged 45 to 65 with acute or convalescent COVID-19. Each CDR3 is given with its conserved first and last residue.

CDR3: CASSEGPRTGYEQYF
J: TRBJ2-7
V: TRBV5-1

CDR3: CASSLSGTEAFF
J: TRBJ1-1
V: TRBV7-3

CDR3: CASSFEGSSPLHF
J: TRBJ1-6
V: TRBV7-3

CDR3: CASSMDSGSYNEQFF
J: TRBJ2-1
V: TRBV19

CDR3: CASSYSVGQRATEAFF
J: TRBJ1-1
V: TRBV6-5

CDR3: CASSDLGEADTQYF
J: TRBJ2-3
V: TRBV5-4

CDR3: CASSLAGSGDTEAFF
J: TRBJ1-1
V: TRBV7-9

CDR3: CASSLAGNADTQYF
J: TRBJ2-3
V: TRBV9

CDR3: CASGGVVNTEAFF
J: TRBJ1-1
V: TRBV2

CDR3: CAQTSGQDEKLFF
J: TRBJ1-4
V: TRBV7-9

CDR3: CASTEGQGGTYEQYF
J: TRBJ2-7
V: TRBV2

CDR3: CASSLEPSGGNTEAFF
J: TRBJ1-1
V: TRBV5-1

CDR3: CASSLSGETEAFF
J: TRBJ1-1
V: TRBV7-9

CDR3: CARGGQGAYEQYF
J: TRBJ2-7
V: TRBV2

CDR3: CASSGDSENYGYTF
J: TRBJ1-2
V: TRBV19

CDR3: CATRTGSSGANVLTF
J: TRBJ2-6
V: TRBV7-3

CDR3: CASSLEAVGEQYF
J: TRBJ2-7
V: TRBV7-9

CDR3: CASSYEGGARTPLHF
J: TRBJ1-6
V: TRBV6-5

CDR3: CASSLAGTGLNEKLFF
J: TRBJ1-4
V: TRBV7-2

CDR3: CASSLRGTGGGNTEAFF
J: TRBJ1-1
V: TRBV5-1

CDR3: CASSTQQGHPYGYTF
J: TRBJ1-2
V: TRBV21-1

CDR3: CSVEDHSSYEQYF
J: TRBJ2-7
V: TRBV29-1

CDR3: CASSEGGQGTYYGYTF
J: TRBJ1-2
V: TRBV2

CDR3: CATSRDPPGRNEQFF
J: TRBJ2-1
V: TRBV15

CDR3: CASSIRDTNTEAFF
J: TRBJ1-1
V: TRBV19

CDR3: CASGRQGAPGSPLHF
J: TRBJ1-6
V: TRBV2

CDR3: CASSSQGRSSYEQYF
J: TRBJ2-7
V: TRBV28

CDR3: CASSFFDSRSGETQYF
J: TRBJ2-5
V: TRBV5-6

CDR3: CASRKGGLADNNEQFF
J: TRBJ2-1
V: TRBV6-6

CDR3: CASSLGLAEIYEQYF
J: TRBJ2-7
V: TRBV5-6

CDR3: CATSRDLVNQPQHF
J: TRBJ1-5
V: TRBV15

CDR3: CASSPWTGGNTEAFF
J: TRBJ1-1
V: TRBV13

CDR3: CASSQEPSGGANTGELFF
J: TRBJ2-2
V: TRBV4-2

CDR3: CASRLAGGNEQFF
J: TRBJ2-1
V: TRBV12-3/TRBV12-4

CDR3: CASSIRSGVGAGELFF
J: TRBJ2-2
V: TRBV19

CDR3: CAISEPGQYNEQFF
J: TRBJ2-1
V: TRBV10-3

CDR3: CASSPGVAGETQYF
J: TRBJ2-5
V: TRBV3-1/TRBV3-2

CDR3: CSVAPAREAFF
J: TRBJ1-1
V: TRBV29-1

CDR3: CASSRDPRGIPNTYEQYF
J: TRBJ2-7
V: TRBV5-1

CDR3: CASSMDSSGNTIYF
J: TRBJ1-3
V: TRBV2

CDR3: CASEGAGVVEKLFF
J: TRBJ1-4
V: TRBV19

CDR3: CASSPQPGQGLYGYTF
J: TRBJ1-2
V: TRBV10-1

CDR3: CASKAGNTEAFF
J: TRBJ1-1
V: TRBV6-5

CDR3: CASSLARDREAGELFF
J: TRBJ2-2
V: TRBV7-6

CDR3: CASTERAGVPEKLFF
J: TRBJ1-4
V: TRBV11-2

CDR3: CASSPLSPTEAFF
J: TRBJ1-1
V: TRBV11-2